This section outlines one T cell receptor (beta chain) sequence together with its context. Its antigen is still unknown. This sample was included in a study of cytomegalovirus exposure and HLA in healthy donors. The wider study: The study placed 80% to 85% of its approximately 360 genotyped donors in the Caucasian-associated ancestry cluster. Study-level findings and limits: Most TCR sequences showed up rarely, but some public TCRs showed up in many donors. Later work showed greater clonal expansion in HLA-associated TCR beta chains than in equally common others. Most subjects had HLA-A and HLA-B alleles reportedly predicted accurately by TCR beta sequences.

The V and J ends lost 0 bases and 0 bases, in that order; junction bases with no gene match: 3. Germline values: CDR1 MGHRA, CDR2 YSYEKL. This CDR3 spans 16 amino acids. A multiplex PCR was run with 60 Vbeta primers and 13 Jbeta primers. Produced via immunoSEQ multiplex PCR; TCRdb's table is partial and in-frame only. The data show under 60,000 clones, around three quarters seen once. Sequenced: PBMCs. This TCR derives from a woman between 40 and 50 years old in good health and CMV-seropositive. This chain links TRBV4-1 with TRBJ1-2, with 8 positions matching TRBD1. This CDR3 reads CASSQDAGGTNYGYTF. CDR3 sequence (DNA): TGCGCCAGCAGCCAAGATGCAGGGGGCACTAACTATGGCTACACCTTC.